This TCR beta chain came from a study of T cells in Graves' hyperthyroidism and ophthalmopathy. Study information: Blood was drawn when the patient was first diagnosed and still untreated. Study conclusions and caveats: A model of 13 V-J features distinguished ophthalmopathy from stable hyperthyroidism.

The table lists this clonotype with many counts. Its antigen is not known. The germline gives CDR1 SGHTS, CDR2 YDEGEE. The CDR3 runs 16 residues. The germline V and J ends were trimmed by 2 bases and 2 bases, with 14 bases remaining between them. TCR beta CDR3 region amplification was performed from RNA transcripts. In the first-round RT-PCR of the TCR CDR3, the HTBI primer set was used. TCRdb redid the calling of the multiplex PCR reads with MiXCR, one entry per CDR3 protein. The top ten hold roughly 5.7% of the sample, which has about 580,000 distinct CDR3 sequences, 11% to 15% seen once. Reasons for excluding patients were uncontrolled infection, other autoimmune disease, pregnancy or lactation. Clinical symptoms, serum thyroxine, TRAb, thyroid ultrasound and orbital computed tomography informed diagnoses.

The chain couples TRBV5-8 to TRBJ1-5, with a weak D call TRBD1 (5 bases). Sequenced: blood. The sequence came from a woman in her 30s with Graves' hyperthyroidism that later progressed to Graves' ophthalmopathy. CDR3 sequence: CASSFGAERGNQPQHF. The CDR3 coding sequence is TGTGCCAGCAGCTTCGGGGCCGAACGGGGCAATCAGCCCCAGCATTTT.